The entry that follows covers one TCR beta chain sequence. The CDR3 covers 14 residues. V shed 3 bases and J shed 10 bases, with 13 bases lying between them. The entry originates in a study of T cells after yellow fever vaccination. Via MiXCR, TCRdb re-called the 5' RACE reads, giving one row per CDR3 protein. The sample comprises a few hundred thousand distinct CDR3 sequences, around 9.3% of which are singletons, and about 3% rests with the top ten. The sequenced sample was CD4+ T cells sorted from PBMCs, obtained 5 days after the yellow fever booster vaccination. The receptor was derived from a young man who received the YFV17D yellow fever vaccine. The chain carries TRBV12-3 or TRBV12-4 and TRBJ1-6, with a tentative D call TRBD1 (5 bases). DNA of the CDR3: TGTGCCAGCAGTTTGATGGGGCGCGGGTCACCCCTCCACTTT. It specifies CASSLMGRGSPLHF.